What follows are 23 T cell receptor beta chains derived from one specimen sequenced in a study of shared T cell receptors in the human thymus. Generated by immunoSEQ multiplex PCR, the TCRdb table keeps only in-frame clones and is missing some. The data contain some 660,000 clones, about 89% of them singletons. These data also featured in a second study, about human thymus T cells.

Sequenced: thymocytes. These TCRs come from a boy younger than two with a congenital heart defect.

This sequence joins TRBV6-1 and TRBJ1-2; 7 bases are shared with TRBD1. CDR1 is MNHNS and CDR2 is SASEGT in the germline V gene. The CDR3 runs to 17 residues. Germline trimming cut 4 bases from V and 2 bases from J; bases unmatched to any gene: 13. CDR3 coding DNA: TGTGCCAGCAGTGGAGAATACTTGACAGGGCCCAACTATGGCTACACCTTC. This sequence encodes CASSGEYLTGPNYGYTF.

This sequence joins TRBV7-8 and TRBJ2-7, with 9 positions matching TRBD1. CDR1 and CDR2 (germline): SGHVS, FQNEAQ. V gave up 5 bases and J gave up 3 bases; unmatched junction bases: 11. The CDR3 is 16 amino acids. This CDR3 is CASSVAGTGFLYEQYF. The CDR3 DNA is TGTGCCAGCAGCGTCGCCGGGACAGGGTTTCTCTACGAGCAGTACTTC.

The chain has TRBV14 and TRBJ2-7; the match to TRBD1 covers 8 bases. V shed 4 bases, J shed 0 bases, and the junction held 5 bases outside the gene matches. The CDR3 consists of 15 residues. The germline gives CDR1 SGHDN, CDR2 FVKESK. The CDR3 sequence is CASSRSDRASYEQYF. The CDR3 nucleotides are TGTGCCAGCAGCCGGTCGGACAGGGCCTCCTACGAGCAGTACTTC. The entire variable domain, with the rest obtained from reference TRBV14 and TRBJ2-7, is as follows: EAGVTQFPSHSVIEKGQTVTLRCDPISGHDNLYWYRRVMGKEIKFLLHFVKESKQDESGMPNNRFLAERTGGTYSTLKVQPAELEDSGVYFCASSRSDRASYEQYFGPGTRLTVT.

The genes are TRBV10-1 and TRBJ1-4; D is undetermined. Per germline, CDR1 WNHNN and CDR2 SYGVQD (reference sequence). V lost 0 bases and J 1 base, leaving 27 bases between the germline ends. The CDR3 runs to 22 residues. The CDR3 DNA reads TGCGCCAGCAGTGAGTCGTCCGGGATTTACCCCGCCTTTTATGGAACTAATGAAAAACTGTTTTTT. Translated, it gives CASSESSGIYPAFYGTNEKLFF.

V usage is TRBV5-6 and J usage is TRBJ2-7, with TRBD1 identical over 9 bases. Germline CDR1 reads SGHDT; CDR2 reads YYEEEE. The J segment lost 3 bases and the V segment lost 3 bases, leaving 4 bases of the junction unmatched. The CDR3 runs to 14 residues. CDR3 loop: CASSCRDRVYEQYF. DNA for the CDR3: TGTGCCAGCAGCTGCCGGGACAGGGTCTACGAGCAGTACTTC.

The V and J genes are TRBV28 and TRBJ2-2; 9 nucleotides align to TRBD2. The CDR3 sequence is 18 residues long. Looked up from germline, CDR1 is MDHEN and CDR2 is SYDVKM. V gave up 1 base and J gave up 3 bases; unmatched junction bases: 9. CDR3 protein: CASSLFLGASGDTGELFF. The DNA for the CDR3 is TGTGCCAGCAGTTTATTTCTCGGGGCTAGCGGGGACACCGGGGAGCTGTTTTTT. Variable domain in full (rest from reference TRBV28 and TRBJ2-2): DVKVTQSSRYLVKRTGEKVFLECVQDMDHENMFWYRQDPGLGLRLIYFSYDVKMKEKGDIPEGYSVSREKKERFSLILESASTNQTSMYLCASSLFLGASGDTGELFFGEGSRLTVL.

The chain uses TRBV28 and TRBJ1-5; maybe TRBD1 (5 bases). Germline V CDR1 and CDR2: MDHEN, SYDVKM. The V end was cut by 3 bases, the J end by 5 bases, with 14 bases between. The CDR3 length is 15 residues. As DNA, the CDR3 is TGTGCCAGCAGTTTGCCCGACAGCGGGGATCAGCCCCAGCATTTT. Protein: CASSLPDSGDQPQHF.

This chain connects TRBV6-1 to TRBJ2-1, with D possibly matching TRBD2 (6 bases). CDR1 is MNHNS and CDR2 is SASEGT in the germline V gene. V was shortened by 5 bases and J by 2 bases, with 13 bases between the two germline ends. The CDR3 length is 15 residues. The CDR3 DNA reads TGTGCCAGCAGTACTCTACTAGCCCCCTACAATGAGCAGTTCTTC. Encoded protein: CASSTLLAPYNEQFF.

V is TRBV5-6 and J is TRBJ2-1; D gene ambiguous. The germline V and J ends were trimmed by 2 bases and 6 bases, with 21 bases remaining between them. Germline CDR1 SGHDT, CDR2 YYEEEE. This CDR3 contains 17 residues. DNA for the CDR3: TGTGCCAGCAGCTTAGATGAGGATAATTATAAACCCAATGAGCAGTTCTTC. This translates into CASSLDEDNYKPNEQFF.

The CDR3: CASSQQGGPVNTEAFF. The CDR3 nucleotides are TGTGCCAGCAGTCAACAGGGGGGACCTGTGAACACTGAAGCTTTCTTT. The chain uses TRBV2 and TRBJ1-1, with 8 bases identical to TRBD1. This CDR3 contains 16 residues. The V gene end was trimmed by 5 bases and the J gene end by 0 bases; junction bases not matched to a gene: 8. CDR1 SNHLY and CDR2 FYNNEI come from the germline V gene.

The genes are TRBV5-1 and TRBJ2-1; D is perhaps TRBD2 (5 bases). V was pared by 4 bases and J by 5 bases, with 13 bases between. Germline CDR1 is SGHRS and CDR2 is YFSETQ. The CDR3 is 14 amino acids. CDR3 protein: CASSVSGKNNEQFF. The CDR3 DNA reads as TGCGCCAGCAGCGTCTCCGGGAAAAACAATGAGCAGTTCTTC.

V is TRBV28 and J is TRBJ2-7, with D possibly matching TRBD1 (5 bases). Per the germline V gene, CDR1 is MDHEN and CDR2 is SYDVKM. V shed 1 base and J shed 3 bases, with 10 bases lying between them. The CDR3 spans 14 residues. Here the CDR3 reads CASSLSNRSYEQYF. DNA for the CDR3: TGTGCCAGCAGTTTATCGAACAGGAGCTACGAGCAGTACTTC.

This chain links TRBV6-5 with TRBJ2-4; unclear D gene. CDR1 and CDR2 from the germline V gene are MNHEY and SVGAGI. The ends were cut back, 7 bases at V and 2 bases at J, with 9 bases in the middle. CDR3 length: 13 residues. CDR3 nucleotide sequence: TGTGCCAGCAAGAGTTCGACCAAAAACATTCAGTACTTC. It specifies CASKSSTKNIQYF.

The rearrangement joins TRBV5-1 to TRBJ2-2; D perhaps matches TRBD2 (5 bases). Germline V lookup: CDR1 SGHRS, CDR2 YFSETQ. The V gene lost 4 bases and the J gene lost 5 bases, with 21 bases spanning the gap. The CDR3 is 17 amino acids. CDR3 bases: TGCGCCAGCAGCGCCCCCCAGACTGGCGGGTGGACCGGGGAGCTGTTTTTT. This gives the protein CASSAPQTGGWTGELFF.

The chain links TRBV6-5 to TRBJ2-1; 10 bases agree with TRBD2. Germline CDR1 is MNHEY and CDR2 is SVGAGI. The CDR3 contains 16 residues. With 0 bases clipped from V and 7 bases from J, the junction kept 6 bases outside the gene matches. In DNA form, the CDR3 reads TGTGCCAGCAGTTACTCGGGACTAGCGTTGAAGAATGAGCAGTTCTTC. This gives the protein CASSYSGLALKNEQFF.

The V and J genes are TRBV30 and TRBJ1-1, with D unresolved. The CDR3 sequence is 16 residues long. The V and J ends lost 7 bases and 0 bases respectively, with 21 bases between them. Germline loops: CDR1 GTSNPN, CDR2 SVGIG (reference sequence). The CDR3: CAFLNREHRMNTEAFF. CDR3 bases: TGTGCCTTCCTAAACCGGGAACATCGCATGAACACTGAAGCTTTCTTT.

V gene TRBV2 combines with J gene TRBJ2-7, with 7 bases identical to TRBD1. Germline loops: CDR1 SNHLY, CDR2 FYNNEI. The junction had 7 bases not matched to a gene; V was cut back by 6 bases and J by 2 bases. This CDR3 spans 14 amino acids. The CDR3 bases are TGTGCCAGCAGGATGCACAGGGGCACCTACGAGCAGTACTTC. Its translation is CASRMHRGTYEQYF.

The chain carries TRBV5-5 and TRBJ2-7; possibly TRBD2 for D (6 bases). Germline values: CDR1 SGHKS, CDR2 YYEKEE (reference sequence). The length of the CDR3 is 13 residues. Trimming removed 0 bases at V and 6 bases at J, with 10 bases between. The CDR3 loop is CASSLVTRGEQYF. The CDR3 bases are TGTGCCAGCAGCTTGGTCACGCGGGGCGAGCAGTACTTC. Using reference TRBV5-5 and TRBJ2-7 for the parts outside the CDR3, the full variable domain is DAGVTQSPTHLIKTRGQQVTLRCSPISGHKSVSWYQQVLGQGPQFIFQYYEKEERGRGNFPDRFSARQFPNYSSELNVNALLLGDSALYLCASSLVTRGEQYFGPGTRLTVT.

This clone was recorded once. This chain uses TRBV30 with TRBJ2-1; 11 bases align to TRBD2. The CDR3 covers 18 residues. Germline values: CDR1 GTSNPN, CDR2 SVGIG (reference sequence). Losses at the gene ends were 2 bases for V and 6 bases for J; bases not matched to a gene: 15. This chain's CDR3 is CAWSSSIAGGPKGNEQFF. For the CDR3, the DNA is TGTGCCTGGAGTAGTTCGATAGCGGGAGGGCCTAAAGGCAATGAGCAGTTCTTC.

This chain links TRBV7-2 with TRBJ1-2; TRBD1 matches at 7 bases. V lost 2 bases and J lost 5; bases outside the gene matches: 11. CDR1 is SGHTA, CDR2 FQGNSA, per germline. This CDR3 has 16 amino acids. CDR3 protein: CASSLIFIDREYGYTF. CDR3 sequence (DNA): TGTGCCAGCAGCTTAATATTTATTGACAGGGAGTATGGCTACACCTTC. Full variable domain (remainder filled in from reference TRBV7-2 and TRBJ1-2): GAGVSQSPSNKVTEKGKDVELRCDPISGHTALYWYRQSLGQGLEFLIYFQGNSAPDKSGLPSDRFSAERTGGSVSTLTIQRTQQEDSAVYLCASSLIFIDREYGYTFGSGTRLTVV.

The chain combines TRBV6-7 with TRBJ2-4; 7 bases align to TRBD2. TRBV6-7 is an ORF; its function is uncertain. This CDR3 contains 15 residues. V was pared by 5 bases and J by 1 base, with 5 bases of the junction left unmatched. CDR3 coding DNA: TGTGCCAGCAGTCGACTAGCTGACGCCAAAAACATTCAGTACTTC. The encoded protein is CASSRLADAKNIQYF.

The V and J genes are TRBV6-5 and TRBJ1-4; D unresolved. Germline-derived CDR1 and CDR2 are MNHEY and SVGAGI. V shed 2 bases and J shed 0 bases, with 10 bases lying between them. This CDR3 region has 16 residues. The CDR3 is CASSYRPPATNEKLFF. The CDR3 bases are TGTGCCAGCAGTTACCGCCCGCCAGCAACTAATGAAAAACTGTTTTTT.

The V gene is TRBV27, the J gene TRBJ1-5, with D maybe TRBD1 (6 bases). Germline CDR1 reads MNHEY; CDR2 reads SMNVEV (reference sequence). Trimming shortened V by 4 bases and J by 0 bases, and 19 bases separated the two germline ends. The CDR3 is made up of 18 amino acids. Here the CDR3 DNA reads TGTGCCAGCAGTTCCAATTCACAGGGAACCCTTAGCAATCAGCCCCAGCATTTT. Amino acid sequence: CASSSNSQGTLSNQPQHF.